Following are 9 T cell receptor beta chains from one sample sequenced in a study of blood T cell repertoires in COVID-19. Sequencing was performed with immunoSEQ multiplex PCR; in TCRdb, only in-frame clones are kept and a portion is missing. The sample consists of more than 250,000 clones, about 84% of them appearing once. The specimen was peripheral blood. The source of these receptors is a woman aged 50 to 65 with acute or convalescent COVID-19.

The V gene is TRBV29-1, the J gene TRBJ1-4, with TRBD1 matching over 7 bases. V trimming: 4 bases; J trimming: 3 bases; junction bases outside the gene matches: 5. The CDR3 extends over 14 amino acids. The germline CDR1 and CDR2 sequences are SQVTM and ANQGSEA. The DNA of the CDR3 is TGCAGCGTTGGAGAAGGGACAGCTAATGAAAAACTGTTTTTT. Its protein product is CSVGEGTANEKLFF.

The chain joins TRBV7-9 to TRBJ2-1, with 11 nucleotides matching TRBD2. CDR3 size: 16 residues. V shed 4 bases and J 10 bases; nucleotides not matched to a gene: 12. Germline lookup yields CDR1 SEHNR and CDR2 FQNEAQ (reference sequence). The CDR3 loop reads CASSSPLRLAGLEQFF. In DNA, the CDR3 is TGTGCCAGCAGCTCCCCACTACGACTAGCGGGACTCGAGCAGTTCTTC.

CDR3 amino acids: CAISDVLAGGEYEQYF. The CDR3 nucleotides read TGTGCCATCTCAGACGTACTAGCGGGAGGAGAGTACGAGCAGTACTTC. This sequence joins TRBV10-3 and TRBJ2-7; 12 bases line up with TRBD2. The CDR3 is 16 residues long. CDR1 and CDR2 (germline): ENHRY, SYGVKD. Trimming at V came to 8 bases and at J to 4 bases, leaving 12 bases not matched to a gene.

The chain links TRBV15 to TRBJ2-6, with a possible D match to TRBD2 (5 bases). The V and J ends lost 1 base and 4 bases respectively, with 5 bases between them. This CDR3 has 14 amino acids. Germline CDR1 LNHNV, CDR2 YYDKDF (reference sequence). The CDR3, as DNA: TGTGCCACCAGCAGAGGCGGGGGGGCCAACGTCCTGACTTTC. Amino acid sequence: CATSRGGGANVLTF.

On this clone: This specimen includes other DNA sequences encoding the same CDR3. The rearrangement uses TRBV19 and TRBJ2-7, with TRBD1 identical over 9 bases. The germline gives CDR1 LNHDA, CDR2 SQIVND (reference sequence). The CDR3 has 15 residues. J gave up 3 bases and V 1 base, and 4 bases lay outside the gene matches. The chain's CDR3 is CASSIAGTGNYEQYF. CDR3 DNA sequence: TGTGCCAGTAGTATAGCGGGGACAGGGAACTACGAGCAGTACTTC.

This clone was counted many times. The gene calls are TRBV5-1 and TRBJ1-4; TRBD1 matches at 7 bases. The germline V gene has CDR1 SGHRS and CDR2 YFSETQ. V shed 4 bases and J 3 bases; nucleotides not matched to a gene: 3. This CDR3 is built from 14 residues. As DNA, the CDR3 is TGCGCCAGCAGCACCCAGGGGGCTAATGAAAAACTGTTTTTT. Translation gives CASSTQGANEKLFF. Full variable domain (remainder filled in from reference TRBV5-1 and TRBJ1-4): KAGVTQTPRYLIKTRGQQVTLSCSPISGHRSVSWYQQTPGQGLQFLFEYFSETQRNKGNFPGRFSGRQFSNSRSEMNVSTLELGDSALYLCASSTQGANEKLFFGSGTQLSVL.

The chain links TRBV4-3 to TRBJ1-2; D gene ambiguous. Germline CDR1 and CDR2: LGHNA and YSLEER. This CDR3 has 14 residues. V lost 0 bases and J 4 bases, leaving 9 bases between the germline ends. This CDR3 reads CASSQDYDPYGYTF. The DNA for the CDR3 is TGCGCCAGCAGCCAAGACTACGATCCCTATGGCTACACCTTC.

The chain carries TRBV10-3 and TRBJ1-1; possible D gene TRBD1, 6 bases. The CDR3 is 17 amino acids. CDR1 is ENHRY and CDR2 is SYGVKD in the germline V gene. Trimming pared 2 bases from V and 1 base from J, leaving 17 bases between. Here the CDR3 reads CAISEPSGQKGNTEAFF. Here the CDR3 DNA reads TGTGCCATCAGTGAGCCATCGGGACAAAAAGGGAACACTGAAGCTTTCTTT.

V and J are TRBV2 and TRBJ1-6; TRBD1 matches 10 bases. This CDR3 contains 14 residues. V shed 6 bases, J shed 8 bases, and the junction held 4 bases outside the gene matches. Germline V lookup: CDR1 SNHLY, CDR2 FYNNEI. CDR3 amino acids: CASRTGQGYSPLHF. In DNA, the CDR3 is TGTGCCAGCAGAACGGGACAGGGGTATTCACCCCTCCACTTT.